This TCR beta chain was retrieved from a study of persistence of HIV-infected CD4 T cells (dated by TCRdb to 2018 to 2021). With respect to the entire study: Suppressive ART had been received by participants for a median of about eight years. In the cross-participant TCR cluster analysis, eight or nine participants were included for CMV and roughly 7 participants were included for Gag. TCRbeta sequencing assessed the clonality of all cells in each sorted population, while proviral sequencing assessed the clonality of infected cells. CMV- and HIV-1 Gag-responding CD4+ T cells were isolated from ART-treated individuals so that antigen-driven clonal expansion of HIV-1-infected cells could be examined. Peripheral blood samples of up to about 200 mL were obtained at multiple time points, with the exception of two participants, for whom leukapheresis was performed at a single time point. Overall results and qualifications from the work: Only a small number of individuals took part in the study, and only a limited range of antigens was tested. Within the same sorted populations, how oligoclonal the TCRs were correlated with how oligoclonal the proviruses were. TCRbeta richness in CMV- and Gag-responding cells was significantly lower than in anti-CD3/anti-CD28-responding cells; CMV-responding cells had higher oligoclonality than CD3/CD28-stimulated and Gag-responding cells. Degenerate expanded CDR3beta sequences were enriched in antigen-responding cells, suggesting convergent selection of CD4+ responses to CMV and Gag. Bulk TCR analyses could not be limited to the rare CMV-responding cells that actually contained HIV-1 proviruses.

The immunoSEQ hsTCRB assay version 4 in survey mode was used to sequence TCRbeta repertoires from genomic DNA. For TCRbeta sequencing, genomic DNA was diluted to roughly 9.2 ng/uL, with up to 1 ug used per sample. The paper's data handling went like this. TCRbeta data analysis was done in ImmunoSeq Analyzer 3.0, and diversity was calculated on productive nucleotide rearrangements. Using the Immunarch R package, lower-bound TCR diversity was estimated with the improved Chao index and clonality was estimated with the Gini coefficient. Different nucleotide rearrangements encoding the same CDR3beta amino acid sequence were treated as distinct clonotypes. Differential abundance analysis identified TCRbeta sequences significantly enriched in antigen-responding cells relative to anti-CD3/anti-CD28-activated cells. TCRs were clustered by predicted peptide-MHC specificity with GLIPH2, both within individual participants and across merged participant data sets. As stored in TCRdb, this immuneACCESS dataset retains in-frame rearrangements with V and J assigned. A fraction of the clones does not appear; measured against another copy, unresolved V genes explain less than half of the discrepancy, and the remainder lacks a known reason. Clone size and V and J calls were adopted from that table, with D and trimming inferred from the DNA. The sample profile shows nearly 20,000 clones; 50% to 70% of them were found once. Approximately 2% of the sample comes from the top ten.

The germline ends are 14 bases apart after V is trimmed by 10 bases and J by 1 base. The CDR3 covers 14 residues, taking in both the cysteine and the phenylalanine. Just CDR3 DNA is preserved here, 42 bases in frame from base 1. From the germline V gene, CDR1 is MNHEY and CDR2 is SVGAGI. According to the study, the label for this sample's treatment or condition signals: suppressive antiretroviral therapy. A pool of overlapping HIV-1 Gag 15-mer peptides, at 0.75 to 1 ug per peptide per mL, was used to stimulate the cells. CD4+ T cells that responded were sorted based on upregulation of both CD40 ligand and CD69. HIV-1-infected adults in whom suppressive ART had been started during chronic infection were enrolled as participants. Participants had undetectable plasma HIV-1 RNA below 50 copies/mL for at least 4 years. To be included, participants needed a CD4+ T cell count above 400 cells/uL and a positive CMV serology. Before stimulation, PBMCs were isolated using density centrifugation and then depleted of CD8+ T cells. CD8-depleted PBMCs were stimulated for 15 to 20 hours with anti-CD28/CD49d costimulation, CD40-blocking antibody and enfuvirtide to prevent new infections. Cell sorting was done on a Beckman Coulter MoFlo Legacy or XDP sorter, and dead cells were excluded with propidium iodide. Genomic DNA was extracted using the QIAamp DNA Mini Kit for samples with more than one million cells and using the Quick-DNA Microprep Kit for all other samples.

Concerning this clone itself: Its antigen remains undetermined. Qualities for individual bases were not recorded, and no much larger clone is one base off.

Sample: CD4+ T cells sorted from PBMCs after roughly 17-hour stimulation, taken from a patient who received antiretroviral therapy. The cell subset or site label, as the study defines it: CD40L+CD69+ CD4 T cells responding to HIV-1 Gag peptides. The V and J segments used are TRBV6-5 and TRBJ1-3; a confident D gene designation cannot be given. The receptor comes from an adult woman with HIV who was CMV-seropositive. DNA sequence: TGTGCCACCGACCGGGGAGGGTCTGGAAACACCATATATTTT. Translated, it reads CATDRGGSGNTIYF.